This passage covers 10 T cell receptor beta chains from one sample sequenced in a study of shared clonotypes between healthy human individuals (dated by TCRdb to about 2020). Receptors were amplified or captured by the immunoSEQ multiplex PCR assay. TCRdb stores this immuneACCESS table with in-frame sequences only. Part of the clones is absent; in the studies checked, under half of the shortfall reflects unresolved V genes, and no reason is known for the rest. The table for this sample lists over a million clones; around 97% of them were counted only once. Approximately 1.2% of the sample belongs to the ten largest clones. Sample: naive CD4+ T cells sorted from blood. The cell subset or site label for this specimen denotes: CD45RA+ positively selected. The receptor source for this set is a man aged 25-40 years in good health.

V gene TRBV30 combines with J gene TRBJ2-2; the match to TRBD2 covers 8 bases. Looked up from germline, CDR1 is GTSNPN and CDR2 is SVGIG (reference sequence). Trimming took 3 bases from V and 2 from J; bases not matched to a gene: 8. The CDR3 length is 16 residues. The CDR3 here is CAWRGLGFRNTGELFF. The CDR3 nucleotides read TGTGCCTGGAGGGGACTAGGTTTCAGAAACACCGGGGAGCTGTTTTTT.

As regards this clone: The same CDR3 arises from other DNA sequences in this sample as well. The chain joins TRBV5-4 to TRBJ1-1; D gene ambiguous. Germline CDR1 and CDR2: SGHNT and YYREEE (reference sequence). The CDR3 has 11 residues. The V gene lost 0 bases and the J gene lost 5 bases, with 2 bases spanning the gap. CDR3 loop: CASSLGTEAFF. CDR3 coding DNA: TGTGCCAGCAGCTTGGGGACTGAAGCTTTCTTT.

This clone was counted a single time. The rearrangement links TRBV9 to TRBJ2-7; 7 bases map to TRBD2. Germline V gives CDR1 SGDLS, CDR2 YYNGEE. J lost 3 bases, V lost 3 bases, and 12 bases had no gene match. This CDR3 contains 16 residues. CDR3 DNA: TGTGCCAGCAGCGAGCGCCATATGGGGGAGGGCTACGAGCAGTACTTC. Protein sequence: CASSERHMGEGYEQYF. The whole variable domain, filled in from reference TRBV9 and TRBJ2-7, reads DSGVTQTPKHLITATGQRVTLRCSPRSGDLSVYWYQQSLDQGLQFLIQYYNGEERAKGNILERFSAQQFPDLHSELNLSSLELGDSALYFCASSERHMGEGYEQYFGPGTRLTVT.

The chain is built from TRBV5-4 and TRBJ2-3; TRBD1 aligns across 9 bases. The CDR3 contains 15 residues. Per germline, CDR1 SGHNT and CDR2 YYREEE (reference sequence). V lost 5 bases to trimming and J lost 4 bases; unmatched junction nucleotides: 8. CDR3 sequence (DNA): TGTGCCAGCAGATCCGGGACAGGGTCCGCAGATACGCAGTATTTT. Its protein product is CASRSGTGSADTQYF.

CDR3 DNA sequence: TGTGCCAGCAGCTCTTATACCGACAGGTACCAAGAGACCCAGTACTTC. It is translated as CASSSYTDRYQETQYF. The rearrangement links TRBV5-6 to TRBJ2-5; possibly TRBD1 for D (6 bases). CDR1 SGHDT and CDR2 YYEEEE come from the germline V gene. The V and J ends lost 3 bases and 0 bases respectively, with 15 bases between them. There are 16 residues in the CDR3.

The V call is TRBV7-6, the J call TRBJ2-2, with 9 bases that match TRBD2. The CDR3 covers 18 residues. Germline V gives CDR1 SGHVS, CDR2 FNYEAQ. V gave up 1 base and J gave up 2 bases; unmatched junction bases: 8. The CDR3 region has the DNA TGTGCCAGCAGCTTAGACATATTAGCGGGAGTTAACACCGGGGAGCTGTTTTTT. It translates to CASSLDILAGVNTGELFF.

The genes are TRBV5-1 and TRBJ1-1, with D hard to call. The CDR3 runs to 13 residues. V lost 1 base and J lost 3, with 7 bases in between. From germline, CDR1 is SGHRS and CDR2 YFSETQ. CDR3 in amino acids: CASSLQTDTEAFF. The CDR3 DNA reads TGCGCCAGCAGCTTGCAAACAGACACTGAAGCTTTCTTT.

The chain couples TRBV11-3 to TRBJ2-1; 9 nucleotides align to TRBD2. CDR3 length equals 16 residues. J was trimmed by 2 bases and V by 1 base; bases with no gene match: 3. CDR1 is SGHNT and CDR2 is YENEEA in the germline V gene. The chain's CDR3 is CASSLASSGAYNEQFF. Here the CDR3 DNA reads TGTGCCAGCAGCTTAGCGTCTAGCGGGGCCTACAATGAGCAGTTCTTC.

The rearrangement links TRBV7-8 to TRBJ2-7; D remains unclear. The CDR3 has 17 residues. V shed 1 base and J shed 0 bases, with 16 bases lying between them. CDR1 and CDR2 from the germline V gene are SGHVS and FQNEAQ. The CDR3 bases are TGTGCCAGCAGCTTAGTACGGAACAGAAGGAGCTCCTACGAGCAGTACTTC. It yields the protein CASSLVRNRRSSYEQYF. Variable domain in full (rest from reference TRBV7-8 and TRBJ2-7): GAGVSQSPRYKVAKRGQDVALRCDPISGHVSLFWYQQALGQGPEFLTYFQNEAQLDKSGLPSDRFFAERPEGSVSTLKIQRTQQEDSAVYLCASSLVRNRRSSYEQYFGPGTRLTVT.

This clone has just one count. The chain is built from TRBV4-1 and TRBJ2-3, with unresolved D. Trimming left V 1 base short and J 2 bases short, with 10 bases between. Looked up from germline, CDR1 is MGHRA and CDR2 is YSYEKL. CDR3 length: 15 residues. The chain's CDR3 is CASSQVFGSTDTQYF. DNA of the CDR3: TGCGCCAGCAGCCAAGTCTTTGGATCCACAGATACGCAGTATTTT.